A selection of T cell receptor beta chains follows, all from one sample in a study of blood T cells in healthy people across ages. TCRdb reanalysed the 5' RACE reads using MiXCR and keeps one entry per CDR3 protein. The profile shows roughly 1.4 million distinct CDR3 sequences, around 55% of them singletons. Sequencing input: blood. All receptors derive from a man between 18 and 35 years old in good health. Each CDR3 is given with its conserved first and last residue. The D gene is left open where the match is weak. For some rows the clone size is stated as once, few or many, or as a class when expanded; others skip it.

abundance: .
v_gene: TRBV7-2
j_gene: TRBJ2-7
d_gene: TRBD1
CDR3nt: TGTGCCAGCAGCCGGGACAGGAGTTCTACCCACGAGCAGTACTTC
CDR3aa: CASSRDRSSTHEQYF

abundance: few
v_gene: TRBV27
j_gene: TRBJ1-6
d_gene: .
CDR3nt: TGTGCCAGCAGTTTCGTAGACGCCTATAATTCACCCCTCCACTTT
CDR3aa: CASSFVDAYNSPLHF

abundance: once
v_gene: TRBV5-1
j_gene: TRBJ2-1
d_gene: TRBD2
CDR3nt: TGCGCCAGCAGCTTCGGGAGGAGCAATGAGCAGTTCTTC
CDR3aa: CASSFGRSNEQFF

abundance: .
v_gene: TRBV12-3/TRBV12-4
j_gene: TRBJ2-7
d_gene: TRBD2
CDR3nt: TGTGCCAGCAGTGTAGAGACTAGCGGATACGAGCAGTACTTC
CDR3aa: CASSVETSGYEQYF

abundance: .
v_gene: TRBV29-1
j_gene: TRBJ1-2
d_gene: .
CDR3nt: TGCAGCGGATTATTATACACAGGCAATGACTTCTATGGCTACACCTTC
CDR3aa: CSGLLYTGNDFYGYTF

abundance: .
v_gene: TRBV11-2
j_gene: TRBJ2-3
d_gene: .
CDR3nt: TGTGCCAGCAGACCGGGACGACCAGATACGCAGTATTTT
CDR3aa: CASRPGRPDTQYF

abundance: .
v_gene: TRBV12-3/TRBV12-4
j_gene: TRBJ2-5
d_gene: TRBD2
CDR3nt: TGTGCCAGCAGTTGGTTGGGACTAGAAGACCCAGAGACCCAGTACTTC
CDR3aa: CASSWLGLEDPETQYF

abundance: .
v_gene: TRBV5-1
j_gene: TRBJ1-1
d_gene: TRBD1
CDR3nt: TGCGCCAGCAGCGTATGGGACAGGGGCACTGAAGCTTTCTTT
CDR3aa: CASSVWDRGTEAFF

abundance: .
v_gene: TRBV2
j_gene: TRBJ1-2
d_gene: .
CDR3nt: TGCGCCCTCCAACGGGCCCTAGGCGGCTACACCTTC
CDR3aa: CALQRALGGYTF

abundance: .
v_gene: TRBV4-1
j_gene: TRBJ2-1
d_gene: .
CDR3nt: TGCGCCAGCAGCCCCCGCGGCCCCACCTCCTACAATGAGCAGTTCTTC
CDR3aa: CASSPRGPTSYNEQFF

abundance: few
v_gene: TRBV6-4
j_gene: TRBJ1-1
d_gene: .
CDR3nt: TGTGCCAGCTCAGCCGGGTCGAACACTGAAGCTTTCTTT
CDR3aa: CASSAGSNTEAFF

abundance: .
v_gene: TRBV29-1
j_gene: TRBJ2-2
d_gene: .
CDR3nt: TGCAGCGTTGAAAGTGTCGGTGTGGACACCGGGGAGCTGTTTTTT
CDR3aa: CSVESVGVDTGELFF

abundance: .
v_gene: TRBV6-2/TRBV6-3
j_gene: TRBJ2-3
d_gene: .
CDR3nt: TGTGCCAGCAGGGTGGGGTCTTTCGATACGCAGTATTTT
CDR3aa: CASRVGSFDTQYF

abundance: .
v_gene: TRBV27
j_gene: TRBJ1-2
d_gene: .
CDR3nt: TGTGCCAGCAGTCCGATACCCACTACAGGAGGCTATGGCTACACCTTC
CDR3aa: CASSPIPTTGGYGYTF

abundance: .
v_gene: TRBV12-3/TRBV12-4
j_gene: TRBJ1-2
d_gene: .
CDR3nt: TGTGCCAGCAGTTTCCAACACGAAGCTAACTATGGCTACACCTTC
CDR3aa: CASSFQHEANYGYTF

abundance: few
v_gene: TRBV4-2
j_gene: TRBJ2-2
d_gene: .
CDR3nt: TGTGCCAGCAGCCATGGCGGTAGCACCGGGGAGCTGTTTTTT
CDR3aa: CASSHGGSTGELFF

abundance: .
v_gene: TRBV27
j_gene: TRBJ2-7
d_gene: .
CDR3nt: TGTGCCAGCAGTTTTGTTGACACCCGAGGAGAGCAGTACTTC
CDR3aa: CASSFVDTRGEQYF

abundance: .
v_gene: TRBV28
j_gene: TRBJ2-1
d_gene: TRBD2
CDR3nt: TGTGCCACCACGACTAGCGGTCGTGAGCAGTTCTTC
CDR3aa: CATTTSGREQFF

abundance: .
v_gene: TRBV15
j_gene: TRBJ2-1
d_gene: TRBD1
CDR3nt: TGTGCCACCAGGAGCCCCGGGACAGGGGGGAATGAGCAGTTCTTC
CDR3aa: CATRSPGTGGNEQFF

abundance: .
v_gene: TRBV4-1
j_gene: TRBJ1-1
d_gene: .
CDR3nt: TGCGCCAGCAGCCAAGCACAGGCCTGGGAGACTGAAGCTTTCTTT
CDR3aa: CASSQAQAWETEAFF

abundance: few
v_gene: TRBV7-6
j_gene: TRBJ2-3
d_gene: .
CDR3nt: TGTGCCAGCAGCCTTCTCCTAGCGAGCACAGATACGCAGTATTTT
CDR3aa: CASSLLLASTDTQYF

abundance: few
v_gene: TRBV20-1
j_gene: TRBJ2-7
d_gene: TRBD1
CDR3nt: TGCAGTGCTTCTACAGGGGGCAACGACGAGCAGTACTTC
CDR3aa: CSASTGGNDEQYF

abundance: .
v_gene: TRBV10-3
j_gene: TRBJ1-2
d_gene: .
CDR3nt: TGTGCCATCACCCCAAAAGGAGACTATGGCTACACCTTC
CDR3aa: CAITPKGDYGYTF

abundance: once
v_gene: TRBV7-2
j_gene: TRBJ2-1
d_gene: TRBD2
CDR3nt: TGTGCCAGCAGCTTATTTGCTAGCGGGGGCGGGGCGGGCCAGTTCTTC
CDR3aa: CASSLFASGGGAGQFF

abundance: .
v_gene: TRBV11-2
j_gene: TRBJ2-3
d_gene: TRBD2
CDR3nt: TGTGCCAGCAGCTTAGGGGGAACAAGGTGGAGGAGCGGGAGGGAAGATACGCAGTATTTT
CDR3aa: CASSLGGTRWRSGREDTQYF

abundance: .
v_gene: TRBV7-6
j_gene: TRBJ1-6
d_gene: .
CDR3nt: TGTGCCAGCAGCTTAGCTGGAGTTGGGCAGGCCAATTCACCCCTCCACTTT
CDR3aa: CASSLAGVGQANSPLHF

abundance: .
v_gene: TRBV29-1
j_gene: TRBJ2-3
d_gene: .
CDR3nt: TGCAGCGTTGAAGGGGGAGCGGGCACAGATACGCAGTATTTT
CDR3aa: CSVEGGAGTDTQYF

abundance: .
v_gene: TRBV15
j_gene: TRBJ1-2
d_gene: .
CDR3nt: TGTGCCACCAGCAGAGGAGGCGCAGACAACTATGGCTACACCTTC
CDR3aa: CATSRGGADNYGYTF

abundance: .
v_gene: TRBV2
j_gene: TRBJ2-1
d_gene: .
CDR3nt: TGTGCCAGCAGTGAAGCCAATGGCGCGACAGAGCAGTTCTTC
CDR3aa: CASSEANGATEQFF

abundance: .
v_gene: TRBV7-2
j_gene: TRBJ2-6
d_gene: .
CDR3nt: TGTGCCAGCAGCTTCTTACTAACCTCTGGGGCCAACGTCCTGACTTTC
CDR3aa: CASSFLLTSGANVLTF

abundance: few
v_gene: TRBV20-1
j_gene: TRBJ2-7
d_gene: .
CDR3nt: TGCAGTGCTACCCATACCGGCTCGGGATGGTCCTACGAGCAGTACTTC
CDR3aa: CSATHTGSGWSYEQYF

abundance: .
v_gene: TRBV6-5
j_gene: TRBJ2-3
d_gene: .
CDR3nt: TGTGCCAGCAGTTGGGACGGTACTAGGGGTACGCAGTATTTT
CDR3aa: CASSWDGTRGTQYF

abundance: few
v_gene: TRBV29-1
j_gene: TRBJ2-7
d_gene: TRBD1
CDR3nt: TGCAGCGCAGAAACCGGGACAGGTAACTACGAGCAGTACTTC
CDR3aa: CSAETGTGNYEQYF

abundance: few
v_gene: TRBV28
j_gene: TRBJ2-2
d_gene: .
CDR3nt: TGTGCCAGCAGTCCTATAACCGGGGAGCTGTTTTTT
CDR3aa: CASSPITGELFF

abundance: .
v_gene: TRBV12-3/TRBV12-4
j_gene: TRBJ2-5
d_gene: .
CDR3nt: TGTGCCAGCAGTTTGTCCCTGCGTCCGCAGTACTTC
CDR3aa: CASSLSLRPQYF

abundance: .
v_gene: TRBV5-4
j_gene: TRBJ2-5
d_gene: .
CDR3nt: TGTGCCAGCCGACAGACAACAGTTACCAACCCAGAGACCCAGTACTTC
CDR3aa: CASRQTTVTNPETQYF

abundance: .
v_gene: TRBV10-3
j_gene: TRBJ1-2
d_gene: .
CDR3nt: TGTGCCATCAGTGATGGTGTAAGGCAGAAGTCCGTATATGAGGTAGGCTACACCTTC
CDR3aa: CAISDGVRQKSVYEVGYTF

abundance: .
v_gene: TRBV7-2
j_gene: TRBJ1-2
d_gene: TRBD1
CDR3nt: TGTGCCAGCGCCGGGGACAGCGACTATGGCTACACCTTC
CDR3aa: CASAGDSDYGYTF

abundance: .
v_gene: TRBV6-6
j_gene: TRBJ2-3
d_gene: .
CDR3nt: TGTGCCAGCAGTTACTACAATGGCGGCACAGATACGCAGTATTTT
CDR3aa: CASSYYNGGTDTQYF

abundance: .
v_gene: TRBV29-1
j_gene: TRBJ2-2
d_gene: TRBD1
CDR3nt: TGCAGCGTTGCCGACAGGGGGTTTTCCGGGGAGCTGTTTTTT
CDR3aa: CSVADRGFSGELFF

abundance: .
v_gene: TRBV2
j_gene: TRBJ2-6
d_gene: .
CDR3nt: TGTGCCAGCCGTCGGAAACTAGCCAGCTCTGGGGCCAACGTCCTGACTTTC
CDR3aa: CASRRKLASSGANVLTF

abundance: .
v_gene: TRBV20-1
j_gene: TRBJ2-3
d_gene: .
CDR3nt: TGCAGTGCTCCGGACAGCACCCAAACGGAAGATACGCAGTATTTT
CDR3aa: CSAPDSTQTEDTQYF

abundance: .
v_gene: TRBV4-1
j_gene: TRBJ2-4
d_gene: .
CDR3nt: TGCGCCAGCAGCCAAGATGGGGGCGTTCAGTACTTC
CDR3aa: CASSQDGGVQYF

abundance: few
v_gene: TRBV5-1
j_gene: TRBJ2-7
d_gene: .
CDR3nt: TGCGCCAGCAGCTCACCTGACGGCTACAGCTCCTACGAGCAGTACTTC
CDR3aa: CASSSPDGYSSYEQYF

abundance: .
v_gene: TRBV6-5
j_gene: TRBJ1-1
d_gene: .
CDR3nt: TGTGCCAGCAGTTACACGGGCAATTTGTACACTGAAGCTTTCTTT
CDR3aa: CASSYTGNLYTEAFF

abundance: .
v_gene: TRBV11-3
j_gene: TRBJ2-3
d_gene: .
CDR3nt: TGTGCCAGCAGCTTCGATACCGCAGATACGCAGTATTTT
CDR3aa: CASSFDTADTQYF

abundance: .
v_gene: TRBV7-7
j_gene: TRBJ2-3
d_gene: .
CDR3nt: TGTGCTAGCAGCTTAGCGGCAGGGGACACAGATACGCAGTATTTT
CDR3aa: CASSLAAGDTDTQYF

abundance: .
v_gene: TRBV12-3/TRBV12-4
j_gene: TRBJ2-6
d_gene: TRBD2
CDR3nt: TGTGCCAGCAGCCAGCGGGGCGGCTCTGGGGCCAACGTCCTGACTTTC
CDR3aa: CASSQRGGSGANVLTF

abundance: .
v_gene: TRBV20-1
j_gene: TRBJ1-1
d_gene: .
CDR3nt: TGCAGTGCTAGAAATGTGAACACTGAAGCTTTCTTT
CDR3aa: CSARNVNTEAFF

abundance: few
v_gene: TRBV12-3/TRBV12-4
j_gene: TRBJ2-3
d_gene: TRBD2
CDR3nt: TGTGCCAGCAGTTTAGTGGTCGGGGGGTCAGATACGCAGTATTTT
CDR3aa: CASSLVVGGSDTQYF

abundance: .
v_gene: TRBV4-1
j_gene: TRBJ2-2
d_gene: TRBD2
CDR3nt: TGCGCCAGCAGCCAAATCGCGGGGGGCACCGGGGAGCTGTTTTTT
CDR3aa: CASSQIAGGTGELFF

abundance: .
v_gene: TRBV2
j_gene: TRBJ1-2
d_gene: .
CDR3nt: TGTGCCAGCAGTGTTTACGGGGATGATGGCTACACCTTC
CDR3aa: CASSVYGDDGYTF

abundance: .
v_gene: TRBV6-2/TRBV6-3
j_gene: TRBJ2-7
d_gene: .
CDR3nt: TGTGCCAGCAGTTACGGGGCTAACACCTACGAGCAGTACTTC
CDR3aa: CASSYGANTYEQYF

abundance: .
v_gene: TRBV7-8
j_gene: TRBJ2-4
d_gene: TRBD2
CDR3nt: TGTGCCAGCAGCTTAGGCGCAGGGAGGGAGTGGGAGCAGTACTTC
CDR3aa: CASSLGAGREWEQYF

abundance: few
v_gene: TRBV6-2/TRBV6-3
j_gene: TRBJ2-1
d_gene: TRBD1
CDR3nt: TGTGCCAGCAGCAGAGACAGGGTCGACAATGAGCAGTTCTTC
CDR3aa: CASSRDRVDNEQFF

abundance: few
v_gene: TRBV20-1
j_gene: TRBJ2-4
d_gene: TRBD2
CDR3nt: TGCAGTGCGAACGAAAGGACTAGCGGGGGCGAAAACATTCAGTACTTC
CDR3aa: CSANERTSGGENIQYF

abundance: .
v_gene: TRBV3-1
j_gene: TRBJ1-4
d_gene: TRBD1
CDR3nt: TGTGCCAGCAGCCAAGATAGAACAGGGGGAACTAATGAAAAACTGTTTTTT
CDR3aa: CASSQDRTGGTNEKLFF

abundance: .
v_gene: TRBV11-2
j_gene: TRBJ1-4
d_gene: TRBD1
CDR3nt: TGTGCCAGCAGCTTAGGAGTTGGCAGGGGGGATGAAAAACTGTTTTTT
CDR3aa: CASSLGVGRGDEKLFF

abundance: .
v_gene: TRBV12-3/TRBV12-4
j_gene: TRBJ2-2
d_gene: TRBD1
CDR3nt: TGTGCCAGCAGTCCGGGGACAGGGGGCCTGACCGGGGAGCTGTTTTTT
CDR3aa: CASSPGTGGLTGELFF

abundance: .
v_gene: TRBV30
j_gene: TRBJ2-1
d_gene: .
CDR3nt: TGTGCCTCTGCCTCCCTCCTAGGGGAGCAGTTCTTC
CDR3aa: CASASLLGEQFF